The rows below give T cell receptor beta chains drawn from one sample of a study of T cell repertoires in cytomegalovirus infection. TCRdb reprocessed the reads with MiXCR, giving one entry per CDR3 protein. The sample carries 150,000 to 200,000 distinct CDR3 sequences, roughly 9.8% recorded once. Sample: PBMCs. These receptors were obtained from a human donor in good health (CMV status not recorded). Some clones in this sample may be carry-over from other donors' samples. Each CDR3 is given with its conserved first and last residue. The D gene is left open where the match is weak. The size field is filled for only some rows; it gives once, few, many or a size class.

many	TRBV6-2/TRBV6-3	.	TRBJ1-1	CASSELNTEAFF	TGTGCCAGCAGTGAACTGAACACTGAAGCTTTCTTT
many	TRBV19	TRBD1	TRBJ2-4	CASSINRGSKNIQYF	TGTGCCAGTAGTATAAACAGGGGGTCCAAAAACATTCAGTACTTC
.	TRBV20-1	TRBD2	TRBJ2-7	CSAFFGTRSGSYEQYF	TGCAGTGCCTTCTTCGGGACTAGATCTGGTTCCTACGAGCAGTACTTC
.	TRBV29-1	TRBD2	TRBJ2-1	CSGGRVSGRSSYNEQFF	TGCAGCGGGGGGAGGGTTAGCGGGAGGAGCTCCTACAATGAGCAGTTCTTC
many	TRBV7-2	TRBD2	TRBJ2-1	CASSSRTSGGTAHSYNEQFF	TGTGCCAGCAGCTCGAGGACTAGCGGGGGCACTGCTCACTCCTACAATGAGCAGTTCTTC
.	TRBV29-1	TRBD2	TRBJ2-3	CSVPGLAGVSSTDTQYF	TGCAGCGTTCCTGGACTAGCGGGAGTTAGTAGCACAGATACGCAGTATTTT
many	TRBV7-2	TRBD2	TRBJ2-2	CASTLTSGSGTGELFF	TGTGCCAGCACCCTGACTAGCGGGAGTGGAACCGGGGAGCTGTTTTTT
many	TRBV7-2	TRBD2	TRBJ2-1	CASSALAGGPYNEQFF	TGTGCCAGCAGCGCCTTAGCGGGAGGGCCCTACAATGAGCAGTTCTTC
many	TRBV28	.	TRBJ2-5	CASSLSLGAETQYF	TGTGCCAGCAGTTTATCCCTGGGCGCGGAGACCCAGTACTTC
few	TRBV28	TRBD2	TRBJ2-5	CASSPTSLAGGETQYF	TGTGCCAGCAGTCCCACGTCACTAGCGGGAGGAGAGACCCAGTACTTC
many	TRBV2	.	TRBJ2-7	CASSEAAGRTYEQYF	TGTGCCAGCAGTGAAGCTGCAGGGAGGACCTACGAGCAGTACTTC
.	TRBV14	TRBD2	TRBJ2-7	CASSQPSGRYNEQYF	TGTGCCAGCAGCCAACCCAGCGGGAGATATAACGAGCAGTACTTC
.	TRBV18	TRBD1	TRBJ2-1	CASSRDRGQGGEQFF	TGTGCCAGCTCAAGAGACAGGGGGCAAGGCGGTGAGCAGTTCTTC
few	TRBV5-1	.	TRBJ2-2	CASSAMNTGELFF	TGCGCCAGCAGCGCGATGAACACCGGGGAGCTGTTTTTT
.	TRBV2	.	TRBJ1-1	CASRRDLPVTEAFF	TGTGCCAGCAGGAGGGACCTACCGGTTACTGAAGCTTTCTTT
many	TRBV29-1	.	TRBJ1-2	CSVEVIAGRYGYTF	TGCAGCGTTGAAGTAATAGCAGGGAGGTATGGCTACACCTTC
many	TRBV7-2	.	TRBJ1-1	CASSSSATNTEAFF	TGTGCCAGCAGCTCGTCAGCCACGAACACTGAAGCTTTCTTT
many	TRBV28	TRBD1	TRBJ1-6	CASSTRTGLKSPLHF	TGTGCCAGCAGTACAAGGACAGGTCTTAAGTCACCCCTCCACTTT
.	TRBV20-1	TRBD2	TRBJ2-5	CSAPGGRQETQYF	TGCAGTGCTCCGGGCGGGAGACAAGAGACCCAGTACTTC
.	TRBV5-6	TRBD1	TRBJ2-7	CASSPGQGAYEQYF	TGTGCCAGCAGCCCGGGACAGGGGGCCTACGAGCAGTACTTC
many	TRBV11-2	TRBD1	TRBJ2-5	CASSLGTGWKTQYF	TGTGCCAGCAGCCTTGGGACAGGCTGGAAGACCCAGTACTTC
many	TRBV20-1	.	TRBJ2-7	CSARFARLSYEQYF	TGCAGTGCACGATTTGCGAGACTCTCCTACGAGCAGTACTTC
many	TRBV7-9	.	TRBJ2-5	CASSLGREEETQYF	TGTGCCAGCAGCTTAGGAAGGGAGGAAGAGACCCAGTACTTC
few	TRBV6-1	.	TRBJ1-2	CASSQQGAGGYTF	TGTGCCAGCAGTCAACAGGGAGCCGGTGGCTACACCTTC
many	TRBV28	.	TRBJ2-6	CASGALDPSKANVLTF	TGTGCCAGCGGGGCATTAGACCCCTCTAAGGCCAACGTCCTGACTTTC
.	TRBV7-2	.	TRBJ1-2	CASSPGQTHTF	TGTGCCAGCAGCCCCGGACAGACCCACACCTTC
many	TRBV7-2	.	TRBJ2-5	CASSSFGGSQETQYF	TGTGCCAGCAGTTCCTTTGGGGGGTCCCAAGAGACCCAGTACTTC
.	TRBV2	.	TRBJ1-1	CASSDEMDTEAFF	TGTGCCAGCAGTGATGAGATGGACACTGAAGCTTTCTTT
few	TRBV14	.	TRBJ2-5	CASSQDMGGFQETQYF	TGTGCCAGCAGCCAAGATATGGGGGGTTTCCAAGAGACCCAGTACTTC
many	TRBV7-2	TRBD1	TRBJ2-5	CASSLSPGTAMTQYF	TGTGCCAGCAGCTTAAGCCCAGGGACAGCCATGACCCAGTACTTC
many	TRBV28	TRBD2	TRBJ2-5	CASNGGEEETQYF	TGTGCCAGCAACGGGGGGGAGGAAGAGACCCAGTACTTC
many	TRBV20-1	.	TRBJ1-2	CSARPDANYGYTF	TGCAGTGCCAGGCCGGACGCCAACTATGGCTACACCTTC
.	TRBV2	.	TRBJ2-5	CASNRQFQETQYF	TGTGCCAGCAACAGACAGTTTCAAGAGACCCAGTACTTC
many	TRBV7-9	TRBD1	TRBJ2-7	CASSSDRVFEQYF	TGTGCCAGCAGCTCGGACAGGGTCTTCGAGCAGTACTTC
.	TRBV5-4	TRBD2	TRBJ2-2	CASSYPTSGRDTGELFF	TGTGCCAGCAGCTACCCGACTAGCGGGAGGGACACCGGGGAGCTGTTTTTT
many	TRBV5-4	.	TRBJ2-2	CASSLVAGNTGELFF	TGTGCCAGCAGCTTGGTGGCAGGGAACACCGGGGAGCTGTTTTTT
many	TRBV7-2	TRBD2	TRBJ2-7	CASSLMGGVGYEQYF	TGTGCCAGCAGCCTAATGGGAGGGGTCGGCTACGAGCAGTACTTC
many	TRBV7-2	TRBD2	TRBJ2-7	CASSLAILAGGRGGEQYF	TGTGCCAGCAGCTTAGCCATTTTAGCGGGAGGGCGGGGGGGGGAGCAGTACTTC
many	TRBV7-2	.	TRBJ2-2	CASSPAFSTGELFF	TGTGCCAGCAGCCCAGCGTTCTCGACCGGGGAGCTGTTTTTT
.	TRBV20-1	.	TRBJ1-1	CSSRPLQGRAFF	TGCAGTTCTAGACCCTTACAGGGACGAGCTTTCTTT
many	TRBV7-6	TRBD2	TRBJ2-7	CASSSGTSGFYEQYF	TGTGCCAGCAGCTCTGGGACTAGCGGGTTCTACGAGCAGTACTTC
many	TRBV7-2	TRBD2	TRBJ2-5	CASSLARSGRARETQYF	TGTGCCAGCAGCTTAGCGCGCAGCGGGAGGGCCCGAGAGACCCAGTACTTC
.	TRBV10-3	.	TRBJ1-2	CAISEFRANYGYTF	TGTGCCATCAGTGAGTTCCGTGCTAACTATGGCTACACCTTC